This T cell receptor (beta chain) was found in a study of tumor and adjacent non-tumor tissue in lung cancer. The CDR3 consists of 11 residues. The germline CDR1 and CDR2 sequences are WSHSY and SAAADI. A modified ARM-PCR protocol with three rounds of nested PCR amplified TCRbeta. Via MiXCR, TCRdb re-called the multiplex PCR reads, giving one row per CDR3 protein. Seen here are tens of thousands of distinct CDR3 sequences, under 85% observed once, and the top ten hold 10% to 15%. No cell sorting was done before RNA was extracted from the tissue. Between August and November 2014, newly diagnosed, chemotherapy-naive lung cancer patients underwent thoracic surgery in China. About this clonotype itself: A read error may produce the germline difference seen at one junction end.

The receptor was isolated from a woman aged 45 to 65 with non-small cell lung cancer. V is TRBV10-2 and J is TRBJ2-3; the D gene is possibly TRBD2 (5 bases). Sequenced: lung tumor tissue. CDR3: CARSSADMQYF. The CDR3 DNA follows: TGCGCCAGAAGTAGCGCAGATATGCAGTATTTT.